This paragraph reports one T cell receptor (beta chain). Germline CDR1 and CDR2: SGHAT and FQNNGV. CDR3 size: 14 residues. V was pared by 1 base and J by 10 bases, with 14 bases between. These data come from a study of blood T cell repertoires in COVID-19. Study details: Samples of COVID-19 (acute and convalescent) were obtained from the United States, Italy and Spain. T cells, B-cell-depleted T cells, or PBMCs supplied cDNA or gDNA.

As handled by the study authors: Reference gene primer amplification yielded estimated nucleated cell counts. Clones were read by immunoSEQ multiplex PCR, and TCRdb kept only the in-frame ones, dropping some. V, J and clone size are taken as reported in that table, and D and trimming were inferred from the DNA itself. The data show 150,000 to 200,000 clones, roughly 82% seen once. The TCR sequence derives from a woman in her twenties or thirties with acute or convalescent COVID-19. The V and J genes are TRBV11-2 and TRBJ2-1, with D possibly being TRBD2 (6 bases). Sequenced material: peripheral blood. The DNA for the CDR3 is TGTGCCAGCAGCTTAGGGCGGGGAAACCTAGAGCAGTTCTTC. Encoded protein: CASSLGRGNLEQFF. The full variable domain, its missing parts supplied by reference TRBV11-2 and TRBJ2-1, is EAGVAQSPRYKIIEKRQSVAFWCNPISGHATLYWYQQILGQGPKLLIQFQNNGVVDDSQLPKDRFSAERLKGVDSTLKIQPAKLEDSAVYLCASSLGRGNLEQFFGPGTRLTVL.